This entry lists 31 T cell receptor beta chains sequenced from one sample in a study of blood T cell repertoires in COVID-19. Clones were sequenced by immunoSEQ multiplex PCR, and TCRdb holds only the in-frame ones, with some missing. The table lists 390,000 or so clones, roughly 87% of them singletons. Sequenced material: PBMCs or T cells enriched from blood (not recorded which). The origin of the receptors is a woman between 50 and 59 years old who had recovered from COVID-19.

The chain recombines TRBV5-1 with TRBJ2-7, with D uncertain. CDR1 and CDR2 (germline): SGHRS, YFSETQ. This CDR3 is 15 amino acids long. V was pared by 4 bases and J by 2 bases, with 16 bases between. The CDR3 coding sequence is TGCGCCAGCAGCCCCTCGGCCGGAGCAACCTACGAGCAGTACTTC. Translation: CASSPSAGATYEQYF.

This sequence joins TRBV19 and TRBJ1-4, with D possibly TRBD1 on 5 matching bases. This CDR3 spans 15 amino acids. Deletions cut 4 bases from V and 4 bases from J, with 13 bases between. Germline V gene lookup returns CDR1 LNHDA and CDR2 SQIVND (reference sequence). Written as DNA, the CDR3 is TGTGCCAGTAGTACCGTCGGAAGGGGTAATGAAAAACTGTTTTTT. Its protein product is CASSTVGRGNEKLFF.

The chain couples TRBV7-2 to TRBJ1-2, with a weak D call TRBD1 (5 bases). The CDR3 runs 14 residues. V gave up 4 bases and J gave up 7 bases, with 16 bases separating them. Germline V gene lookup returns CDR1 SGHTA and CDR2 FQGNSA. The CDR3: CASSSLGGLRGYTF. As DNA, the CDR3 is TGTGCCAGCAGCTCCCTCGGGGGGTTACGTGGCTACACCTTC.

The chain couples TRBV19 to TRBJ1-2; no reliable D call. Trimming removed 6 bases from V and 5 bases from J, with 16 bases in between. Germline CDR1 reads LNHDA; CDR2 reads SQIVND (reference sequence). The CDR3 is 14 residues long. CDR3: CASRLAQSAYGYTF. DNA of the CDR3: TGTGCCAGTAGGTTGGCTCAAAGCGCTTATGGCTACACCTTC.

The chain joins TRBV19 to TRBJ1-2; 7 positions match TRBD1. V lost 0 bases and J lost 5; bases outside the gene matches: 3. This CDR3 contains 14 residues. Germline V gene lookup returns CDR1 LNHDA and CDR2 SQIVND (reference sequence). The chain's CDR3 is CASSIEGQSYGYTF. Here the CDR3 DNA reads TGTGCCAGTAGTATAGAGGGACAGTCATATGGCTACACCTTC. The whole variable domain, remainder taken from reference TRBV19 and TRBJ1-2, is DGGITQSPKYLFRKEGQNVTLSCEQNLNHDAMYWYRQDPGQGLRLIYYSQIVNDFQKGDIAEGYSVSREKKESFPLTVTSAQKNPTAFYLCASSIEGQSYGYTFGSGTRLTVV.

CDR3 bases: TGTGCCAGCAGCGTCCAACCCCAGCCTAGCGGCAACACAGATACGCAGTATTTT. Its protein is CASSVQPQPSGNTDTQYF. The chain carries TRBV9 and TRBJ2-3; TRBD2 agrees at 7 bases. This CDR3 spans 18 amino acids. V lost 2 bases to trimming and J lost 2 bases; unmatched junction nucleotides: 14. Germline V gene lookup returns CDR1 SGDLS and CDR2 YYNGEE.

This clone was recorded once. The V and J genes are TRBV29-1 and TRBJ2-2; the match to TRBD1 covers 11 bases. Looked up from germline, CDR1 is SQVTM and CDR2 is ANQGSEA. The J segment lost 8 bases and the V segment lost 7 bases, leaving 3 bases of the junction unmatched. The CDR3 has 12 amino acids. This CDR3 is CSGGQGEGELFF. CDR3 coding DNA: TGCAGCGGGGGACAGGGGGAAGGGGAGCTGTTTTTT.

This clone was observed once. CDR3 nucleotide sequence: TGCAGTGCTAGTAAGGGACTAGCGGGGGCGGATACGCAGTATTTT. Its protein product is CSASKGLAGADTQYF. This chain connects TRBV20-1 to TRBJ2-3; 14 bases align to TRBD2. Per the germline V gene, CDR1 is DFQATT and CDR2 is SNEGSKA (reference sequence). This CDR3 spans 15 amino acids. The J segment lost 6 bases and the V segment lost 3 bases, leaving 5 bases of the junction unmatched.

The V and J genes are TRBV19 and TRBJ1-2, with D tentatively TRBD1 (6 bases). Trimming cost V 6 bases and J 5 bases, with 16 bases left between them. The CDR3 spans 14 residues. The germline V gene encodes CDR1 LNHDA and CDR2 SQIVND (reference sequence). DNA for the CDR3: TGTGCCAGTAGCACTATTACAGGGAAGTATGGCTACACCTTC. This translates into CASSTITGKYGYTF. The variable domain in full, completed from reference TRBV19 and TRBJ1-2, reads DGGITQSPKYLFRKEGQNVTLSCEQNLNHDAMYWYRQDPGQGLRLIYYSQIVNDFQKGDIAEGYSVSREKKESFPLTVTSAQKNPTAFYLCASSTITGKYGYTFGSGTRLTVV.

The chain uses TRBV6-5 and TRBJ1-1; tentative D call: TRBD1 (5 bases). Trimming removed 7 bases at V and 1 base at J, with 13 bases between. CDR3 length: 14 amino acids. The germline V gene has CDR1 MNHEY and CDR2 SVGAGI. CDR3 sequence (DNA): TGTGCCAGCACCGAGGACAACTCGAACACTGAAGCTTTCTTT. It is translated as CASTEDNSNTEAFF.

V gene TRBV4-3 combines with J gene TRBJ1-6; D is ambiguous. Per germline, CDR1 LGHNA and CDR2 YSLEER. There are 16 residues in the CDR3. V lost 5 bases, J lost 0 bases, and 11 bases lay in between. CDR3 DNA: TGCGCCAGCAGCGTCGCGGCGAGCTCCTATAATTCACCCCTCCACTTT. Its protein product is CASSVAASSYNSPLHF.

This sequence joins TRBV27 and TRBJ1-2; 11 nucleotides match TRBD1. Looked up from germline, CDR1 is MNHEY and CDR2 is SMNVEV (reference sequence). The trim removed 4 bases at V and 7 bases at J, leaving 5 bases unmatched. CDR3 size: 14 residues. CDR3 amino acids: CASSYGQGAGGYTF. In DNA, the CDR3 is TGTGCCAGCAGTTATGGACAGGGGGCAGGTGGCTACACCTTC.

The rearrangement links TRBV5-4 to TRBJ2-6; no reliable D call. Germline CDR1 reads SGHNT; CDR2 reads YYREEE (reference sequence). Trimming took off 0 bases at V and 2 bases at J, with 6 bases between the two ends. The CDR3 sequence is 15 residues long. The CDR3 protein is CASSLELAGANVLTF. The CDR3 DNA reads as TGTGCCAGCAGCTTGGAGTTAGCTGGGGCCAACGTCCTGACTTTC.

J is TRBJ1-4 and V is TRBV7-2, with D perhaps TRBD1 (5 bases). Trimming shortened V by 4 bases and J by 1 base, and 7 bases separated the two germline ends. Germline CDR1 is SGHTA and CDR2 is FQGNSA. The CDR3 consists of 14 residues. CDR3 in DNA: TGTGCCAGCAGCTCCCAGGGAACTAATGAAAAACTGTTTTTT. Translation gives CASSSQGTNEKLFF.

This chain connects TRBV19 to TRBJ1-3; D gene uncertain. The V end lost 7 bases, the J end lost 3 bases, and 13 bases lay between the germline ends. This CDR3 contains 14 residues. From germline, CDR1 is LNHDA and CDR2 SQIVND (reference sequence). CDR3 protein: CASINTGFGNTIYF. DNA of the CDR3: TGTGCCAGTATTAATACGGGTTTTGGAAACACCATATATTTT.

V and J are TRBV5-4 and TRBJ1-3; unclear D gene. Per germline, CDR1 SGHNT and CDR2 YYREEE (reference sequence). V lost 6 bases to trimming and J lost 0 bases, with 7 bases between them. This CDR3 is built from 13 residues. CDR3 sequence (DNA): TGTGCCAGCAAGAGGTACTCTGGAAACACCATATATTTT. This sequence encodes CASKRYSGNTIYF.

There are a few counts of this clone. The chain recombines TRBV7-9 with TRBJ2-2; tentative D call: TRBD1 (5 bases). CDR3 length: 16 residues. Germline V gives CDR1 SEHNR, CDR2 FQNEAQ (reference sequence). Trimming left V 6 bases short and J 0 bases short, with 14 bases between. In DNA form, the CDR3 reads TGTGCCAGCAGTAAACAGGCGGACGCGAACACCGGGGAGCTGTTTTTT. As protein: CASSKQADANTGELFF. The full variable domain, in which reference TRBV7-9 and TRBJ2-2 provide the parts outside the CDR3, is DTGVSQNPRHKITKRGQNVTFRCDPISEHNRLYWYRQTLGQGPEFLTYFQNEAQLEKSRLLSDRFSAERPKGSFSTLEIQRTEQGDSAMYLCASSKQADANTGELFFGEGSRLTVL.

The V and J genes are TRBV7-2 and TRBJ1-1; unclear D gene. Trimming took 2 bases from V and 1 from J, leaving 11 bases between them. The CDR3 is 15 residues long. Germline V gene data show CDR1 as SGHTA and CDR2 as FQGNSA. CDR3: CASSLSRTANTEAFF. CDR3 nucleotide sequence: TGTGCCAGCAGCTTATCCCGTACAGCGAACACTGAAGCTTTCTTT.

This chain uses TRBV28 with TRBJ1-2; TRBD1 might be the D (6 bases). Germline-derived CDR1 and CDR2 are MDHEN and SYDVKM. V lost 6 bases, J lost 4 bases, and 15 bases lay in between. The CDR3 is made up of 14 amino acids. In nucleotides, the CDR3 is TGTGCCAGCAGCAATGGGGACACCCCCTATGGCTACACCTTC. Its translation is CASSNGDTPYGYTF.

In nucleotides, the CDR3 is TGTGCCAGCAGCAGACTAGCGGACACCTACGAGCAGTACTTC. Amino acid sequence: CASSRLADTYEQYF. J is TRBJ2-7 and V is TRBV7-9; 9 bases are shared with TRBD2. This CDR3 spans 14 amino acids. The germline CDR1 and CDR2 sequences are SEHNR and FQNEAQ (reference sequence). After removal of 5 bases from V and 2 bases from J, the junction contained 4 bases not matched to a gene.

The chain combines TRBV9 with TRBJ2-3; D is perhaps TRBD2 (6 bases). Germline V gene data show CDR1 as SGDLS and CDR2 as YYNGEE. The CDR3 is 15 residues long. Trimming left V 0 bases short and J 5 bases short, with 13 bases between. This CDR3 reads CASSVATGEVDTQYF. CDR3 in DNA: TGTGCCAGCAGCGTAGCTACGGGGGAGGTAGATACGCAGTATTTT.

The chain employs TRBV2 and TRBJ2-4; TRBD2 matches 10 bases. The CDR3 spans 18 residues. Germline assignment: CDR1 SNHLY and CDR2 FYNNEI. V shed 8 bases and J 0 bases; nucleotides not matched to a gene: 13. The CDR3 spells CASSSGLAVTLAKNIQYF. CDR3 nucleotides: TGTGCCAGCTCGTCCGGACTAGCGGTAACGTTAGCCAAAAACATTCAGTACTTC.

This clone was counted a few times. This sequence joins TRBV6-5 and TRBJ1-1, with TRBD1 matching over 10 bases. This CDR3 has 15 amino acids. Looked up from germline, CDR1 is MNHEY and CDR2 is SVGAGI. V trimming: 6 bases; J trimming: 3 bases; junction bases outside the gene matches: 7. The CDR3 protein is CASRAVDRGDTEAFF. In DNA form, the CDR3 reads TGTGCCAGCAGGGCAGTGGACAGGGGGGACACTGAAGCTTTCTTT.

This chain uses TRBV9 with TRBJ2-7; weak D call: TRBD2 (6 bases). Germline V gene sequence: CDR1 SGDLS, CDR2 YYNGEE. This CDR3 has 14 residues. Trimming shortened V by 2 bases and J by 6 bases, and 15 bases separated the two germline ends. In nucleotides, the CDR3 is TGTGCCAGCAGCGTCCGACTAGTGGAGGGCGAGCAGTACTTC. It translates to CASSVRLVEGEQYF.

This chain uses TRBV30 with TRBJ1-4; TRBD1 agrees at 10 bases. The CDR3 spans 14 residues. CDR1 and CDR2 from the germline V gene are GTSNPN and SVGIG (reference sequence). Trimming at V came to 6 bases and at J to 7 bases, leaving 8 bases not matched to a gene. The CDR3 region has the DNA TGTGCCTGCACCGGACAGGGGGGTAGTGAAAAACTGTTTTTT. This codes for CACTGQGGSEKLFF.

CDR3 sequence reads: CASSPPGRGREGYTF. The CDR3 nucleotides are TGTGCCAGCAGCCCCCCCGGCAGGGGGCGAGAAGGCTACACCTTC. This chain joins TRBV27 and TRBJ1-2, with TRBD1 matching 8 bases. Losses at the gene ends were 6 bases for V and 8 bases for J; bases not matched to a gene: 14. Germline V gene lookup returns CDR1 MNHEY and CDR2 SMNVEV (reference sequence). This CDR3 is built from 15 residues.

The sample holds one count of this clone. This sequence joins TRBV27 and TRBJ1-2; tentatively, D is TRBD1 (6 bases). Germline V gene lookup returns CDR1 MNHEY and CDR2 SMNVEV (reference sequence). The CDR3 is made up of 13 amino acids. Trimming stripped 9 bases from V and 5 bases from J, with 16 bases between. The CDR3 loop reads CASADRPRYGYTF. CDR3 DNA sequence: TGTGCCAGTGCCGACAGGCCTAGATATGGCTACACCTTC.

The chain is built from TRBV5-8 and TRBJ1-1, with D possibly TRBD1 on 5 matching bases. The CDR3 runs to 16 residues. Trimming took 4 bases from V and 0 from J, leaving 16 bases between them. Germline V lookup: CDR1 SGHTS, CDR2 YDEGEE. The CDR3 DNA follows: TGTGCCAGCAGCCTTGGGTCAGGGATCATGAACACTGAAGCTTTCTTT. This gives the protein CASSLGSGIMNTEAFF.

The rearrangement links TRBV7-2 to TRBJ1-3, with 8 bases that match TRBD1. Germline lookup yields CDR1 SGHTA and CDR2 FQGNSA. The junction had 16 bases not matched to a gene; V was cut back by 5 bases and J by 7 bases. The CDR3 has 17 residues. CDR3 in DNA: TGTGCCAGCAGCCCTCCGACAGGGGACATTTTATCGAACACCATATATTTT. As protein: CASSPPTGDILSNTIYF.

The chain employs TRBV7-9 and TRBJ1-1; D is unclear. Trimming removed 1 base from V and 6 bases from J, with 12 bases in between. CDR3 size: 14 residues. Germline assignment: CDR1 SEHNR and CDR2 FQNEAQ (reference sequence). CDR3 nucleotide sequence: TGTGCCAGCAGCTTAGAAGCAACCTACTCTGAAGCTTTCTTT. This sequence encodes CASSLEATYSEAFF.

This chain links TRBV2 with TRBJ1-6; 9 bases are a match to TRBD1. Germline V gene lookup returns CDR1 SNHLY and CDR2 FYNNEI. The CDR3 length is 13 residues. With 6 bases clipped from V and 7 bases from J, the junction kept 1 base outside the gene matches. CDR3 region: CASRDRGNSPLHF. In DNA, the CDR3 is TGTGCCAGCAGGGACAGGGGCAATTCACCCCTCCACTTT.